This TCR beta chain originates from a study of CD8 T cells in Susac syndrome. The table lists this clonotype with a few counts. RNA in amounts of roughly 0.5 to 1 ug was reverse transcribed with random hexamers. TCRdb called the immunoSEQ multiplex PCR reads again in MiXCR, with one record for every CDR3 protein. The sample holds about 190,000 distinct CDR3 sequences; about 91% are singletons and the top ten take roughly 0.087%. The CDR3 covers 15 residues. The germline CDR1 and CDR2 sequences are MNHNS and SASEGT. The V end was cut by 8 bases, the J end by 0 bases, with 11 bases between. The source is a human donor with Susac syndrome. Material: CD4+ T cells from PBMCs. The rearrangement uses TRBV6-1 and TRBJ2-6; D not resolved. Written as DNA, the CDR3 is TGTGCCAGCCTTCGAGGCAGCTCTGGGGCCAACGTCCTGACTTTC. Its protein product is CASLRGSSGANVLTF.